The clone carrying this T cell receptor beta chain was seen only a few times. Antigen specificity is unknown. The sample comes from a study of spatial heterogeneity in lung cancer. Looking at the study overall: Beta-chain sequences were consistently detected more often than alpha-chain sequences.

The study's findings and limits: Compared with follow-up, resection was when ubiquitous expanded tumor TCRs appeared in blood more.

The time point: sample taken at primary tumor resection. Without sorting, whole RNA was sequenced from tumor, nontumor lung or frozen PBMC. Patients with untreated early-stage non-small cell lung cancer, numbering 72, were the donors. From the 5' RACE reads, TCRdb called clonotypes with MiXCR, one entry per CDR3 protein. The sample carries 85,000 to 100,000 distinct CDR3 sequences, approximately 12% recorded once. Germline CDR1 and CDR2: MNHNY and SVGAGI (reference sequence). The CDR3 runs to 16 residues. V shed 0 bases, J shed 1 base, and the junction held 4 bases outside the gene matches. The receptor's source is a male donor with early-stage non-small cell lung cancer. The specimen was PBMCs, collected at surgery. This chain connects TRBV6-6 to TRBJ2-7; 9 bases are shared with TRBD1. The CDR3, as DNA: TGTGCCAGCAGTTACTCACGGACAGGGGCTTCCTACGAGCAGTACTTC. This sequence encodes CASSYSRTGASYEQYF.